This TCR beta chain comes out of a study of CD8 T cells in Susac syndrome. V gave up 0 bases and J gave up 5 bases, with 13 bases separating them. The CDR3 loop spans 15 amino acids. Germline V gene sequence: CDR1 MNHEY, CDR2 SVGEGT. Random-hexamer reverse transcription was applied to roughly 0.5 to 1 ug RNA. One entry per CDR3 protein, called by TCRdb with MiXCR from the immunoSEQ multiplex PCR reads. Of tens of thousands of distinct CDR3 sequences in the sample, 93% are singletons; the top ten hold about 0.51%. Source material: CD8+ T cells from PBMCs. The receptor's source is a human donor with multiple sclerosis. The chain employs TRBV6-2 or TRBV6-3 and TRBJ1-1, with D unclear. CDR3 region: CASSYSGRLGTEAFF. Here the CDR3 DNA reads TGTGCCAGCAGTTACTCGGGAAGACTAGGAACTGAAGCTTTCTTT.